The present T cell receptor (beta chain) was sequenced within a study of T cell responses to AZD1222 COVID-19 vaccine. Turning to this clone: Its antigen is not identified.

Libraries were prepared by immunoSEQ multiplex PCR; TCRdb keeps only in-frame clonotypes and omits some of them. This table has some 60,000 clones, 86% appearing once. The CDR3 sequence is 15 residues long. In germline, CDR1 is SGHKS, CDR2 YYEKEE (reference sequence). The V gene end was trimmed by 0 bases and the J gene end by 1 base; junction bases not matched to a gene: 4. Study results and limitations: Only a handful of AZD1222 recipients, five to seven in all, had baseline seropositivity.

This material consisted of peripheral blood, taken 28 days after the second AZD1222 dose. This chain joins TRBV5-5 and TRBJ2-7, with 7 bases fitting TRBD1. The receptor's source is an adult who received the AZD1222 COVID-19 vaccine. The CDR3 sequence: CASSLATGISYEQYF. The DNA for the CDR3 is TGTGCCAGCAGCTTGGCGACAGGGATATCCTACGAGCAGTACTTC.